What follows describes a single T cell receptor beta chain. Method: immunoSEQ multiplex PCR; TCRdb's copy keeps in-frame clones and lacks some. The repertoire holds 250,000 to 350,000 clones, with approximately 89% as singletons. After removal of 1 base from V and 2 bases from J, the junction contained 7 bases not matched to a gene. The CDR3 covers 19 residues. CDR1 is SEHNR, CDR2 FQNEAQ, per germline (reference sequence). The data are from a study of blood T cell repertoires in COVID-19. Study-wide background: T cells, B-cell-depleted T cells, or PBMCs provided the cDNA or gDNA that served as material.

The chain joins TRBV7-9 to TRBJ2-3, with 15 bases lining up with TRBD2. The specimen sequenced was peripheral blood. The receptor comes from a woman in her sixties with acute or convalescent COVID-19. CDR3 sequence: CASSLVGGLAGGPTDTQYF. CDR3 bases: TGTGCCAGCAGCTTAGTTGGCGGACTAGCGGGAGGGCCCACAGATACGCAGTATTTT.